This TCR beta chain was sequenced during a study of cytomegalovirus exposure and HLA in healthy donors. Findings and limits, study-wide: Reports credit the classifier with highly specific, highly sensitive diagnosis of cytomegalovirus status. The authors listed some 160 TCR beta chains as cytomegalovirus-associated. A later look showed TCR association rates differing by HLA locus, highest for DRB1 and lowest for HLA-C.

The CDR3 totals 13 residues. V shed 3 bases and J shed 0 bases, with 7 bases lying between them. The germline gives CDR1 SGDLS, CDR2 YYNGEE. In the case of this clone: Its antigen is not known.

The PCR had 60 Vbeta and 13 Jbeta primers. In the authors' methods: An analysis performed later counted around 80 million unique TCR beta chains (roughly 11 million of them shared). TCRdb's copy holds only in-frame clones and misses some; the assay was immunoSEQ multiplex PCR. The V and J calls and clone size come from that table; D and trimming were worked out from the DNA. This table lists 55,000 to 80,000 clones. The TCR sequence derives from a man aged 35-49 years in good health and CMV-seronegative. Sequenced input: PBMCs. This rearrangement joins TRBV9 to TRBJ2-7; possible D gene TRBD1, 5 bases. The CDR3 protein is CASSADISYEQYF. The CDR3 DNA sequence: TGTGCCAGCAGCGCGGACATCTCCTACGAGCAGTACTTC. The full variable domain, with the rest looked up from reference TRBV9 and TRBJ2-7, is DSGVTQTPKHLITATGQRVTLRCSPRSGDLSVYWYQQSLDQGLQFLIQYYNGEERAKGNILERFSAQQFPDLHSELNLSSLELGDSALYFCASSADISYEQYFGPGTRLTVT.